This TCR beta chain stems from a study of blood T cell repertoires in COVID-19. Study overall: T cells, B-cell-depleted T cells, or PBMCs supplied cDNA or gDNA.

The germline V gene has CDR1 SGHRS and CDR2 YFSETQ. The J segment lost 0 bases and the V segment lost 4 bases, leaving 6 bases of the junction unmatched. The CDR3 runs 16 residues. Per the study methods: Estimated nucleated cell counts came from reference gene primer amplification. Data came from immunoSEQ multiplex PCR; TCRdb stores just in-frame clones and leaves some out. The V and J calls and clone size were taken over from that table, and D and trimming were inferred from the DNA. In the table there are approximately 470,000 clones, approximately 90% of which are singletons. The receptor's source is a woman aged 18-29 years who had recovered from COVID-19. V gene TRBV5-1 combines with J gene TRBJ1-5; 8 bases are a match to TRBD1. Sample: PBMCs or T cells enriched from blood (not recorded which). The CDR3 region is CASSPGQGASNQPQHF. The CDR3 DNA reads TGCGCCAGCAGCCCTGGACAGGGCGCTAGCAATCAGCCCCAGCATTTT.